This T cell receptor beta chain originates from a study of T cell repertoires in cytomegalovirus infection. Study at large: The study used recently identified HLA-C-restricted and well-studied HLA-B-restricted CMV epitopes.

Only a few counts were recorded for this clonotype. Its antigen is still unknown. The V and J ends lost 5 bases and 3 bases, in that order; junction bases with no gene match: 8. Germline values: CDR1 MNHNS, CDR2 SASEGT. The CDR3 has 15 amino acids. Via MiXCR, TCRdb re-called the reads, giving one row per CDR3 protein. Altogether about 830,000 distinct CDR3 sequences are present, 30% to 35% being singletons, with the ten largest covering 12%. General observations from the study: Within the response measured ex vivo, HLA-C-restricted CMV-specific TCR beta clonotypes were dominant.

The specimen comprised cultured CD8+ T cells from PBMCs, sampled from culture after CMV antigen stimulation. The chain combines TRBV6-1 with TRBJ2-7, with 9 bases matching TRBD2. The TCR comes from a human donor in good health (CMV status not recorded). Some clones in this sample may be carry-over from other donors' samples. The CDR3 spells CASSYGRGGFYEQYF. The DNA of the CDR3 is TGTGCCAGCAGTTATGGGCGGGGGGGCTTCTACGAGCAGTACTTC.